This T cell receptor (beta chain) is drawn from a study of graft-versus-host responses after intestinal transplantation. About this clone: Its antigen is unidentified.

Repertoires were generated with immunoSEQ multiplex PCR, while TCRdb's copy carries only in-frame clones and drops some. The sample includes about 89,000 clones, roughly 89% of them seen just once. The CDR3 runs to 14 residues. Losses at the gene ends were 4 bases for V and 7 bases for J; bases not matched to a gene: 10. From germline, CDR1 is SGDLS and CDR2 YYNGEE. The V gene is TRBV9, the J gene TRBJ2-7; 8 bases match TRBD2. The input for sequencing was unstimulated CD4+ T cells sorted from spleen or lymph node cells, taken before intestinal transplant. This clonotype was obtained from a human donor who received an intestinal transplant. Here the CDR3 DNA reads TGTGCCAGCAGCTTGACTAGTGCGGGAGGTGAGCAGTACTTC. This encodes CASSLTSAGGEQYF.